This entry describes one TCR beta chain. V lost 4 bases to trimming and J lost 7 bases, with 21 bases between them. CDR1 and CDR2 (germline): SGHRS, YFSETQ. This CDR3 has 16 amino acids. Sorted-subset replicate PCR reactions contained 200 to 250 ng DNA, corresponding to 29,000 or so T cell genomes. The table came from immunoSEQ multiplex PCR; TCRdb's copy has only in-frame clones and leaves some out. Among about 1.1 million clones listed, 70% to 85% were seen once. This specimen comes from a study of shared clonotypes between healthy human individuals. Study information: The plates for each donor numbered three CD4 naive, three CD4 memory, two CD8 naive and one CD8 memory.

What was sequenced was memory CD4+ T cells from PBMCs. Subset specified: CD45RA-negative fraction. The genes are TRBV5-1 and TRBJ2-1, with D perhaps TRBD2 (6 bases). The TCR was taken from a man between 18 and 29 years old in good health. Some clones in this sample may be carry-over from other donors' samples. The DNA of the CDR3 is TGCGCCAGCAGCCGAGGGGAGACTAGTATAATGAATGAGCAGTTCTTC. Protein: CASSRGETSIMNEQFF.